The 13 T cell receptor beta chains reported below all come from one sample, sequenced in a study of shared clonotypes between healthy human individuals. Measured with immunoSEQ multiplex PCR; TCRdb has only the in-frame clones, and not every one. The repertoire holds over 400,000 clones, with 90% to 96% as singletons. Sequencing was performed on naive CD4+ T cells sorted from blood. Subset: CD45RA+ positively selected. These receptors were obtained from a woman younger than 45 in good health.

The gene calls are TRBV6-4 and TRBJ1-2, with D possibly matching TRBD1 (5 bases). CDR1 MRHNA and CDR2 SNTAGT come from the germline V gene. The CDR3 has 14 amino acids. Between the trimmed V and J ends, which lost 7 bases and 4 bases, there was a span of 16 bases. As DNA, the CDR3 is TGTGCCAGCACCCCTGGGCCGGGGACCTATGGCTACACCTTC. Encoded protein: CASTPGPGTYGYTF.

Concerning this clone: At the DNA level, this CDR3 is encoded by other sequences in the same sample as well. This sequence joins TRBV4-1 and TRBJ2-5; D possibly matches TRBD1 or TRBD2 (5 bases each). Trimming removed 6 bases at V and 2 bases at J, with 13 bases between. This CDR3 is built from 14 residues. Germline CDR1 and CDR2: MGHRA and YSYEKL. The CDR3 sequence is CASSRGWGQETQYF. For the CDR3, the DNA is TGCGCCAGCAGTAGGGGCTGGGGGCAAGAGACCCAGTACTTC.

The CDR3 DNA is TGTGCCAGCAGTTACGATCCGCGCAGGGAGAACTATGGCTACACCTTC. Translated, it gives CASSYDPRRENYGYTF. The chain has TRBV6-6 and TRBJ1-2; a possible D gene is TRBD1 (5 bases). The CDR3 is 16 amino acids. Deletions cut 2 bases from V and 2 bases from J, with 15 bases between. Germline CDR1 reads MNHNY; CDR2 reads SVGAGI (reference sequence).

The chain joins TRBV28 to TRBJ2-7; D remains ambiguous. Germline V gives CDR1 MDHEN, CDR2 SYDVKM. The CDR3 is 12 residues long. V was pared by 2 bases and J by 2 bases, with 4 bases between. The CDR3 spells CASSLRTYEQYF. In nucleotides, the CDR3 is TGTGCCAGCAGTTTAAGGACCTACGAGCAGTACTTC.

The gene calls are TRBV6-5 and TRBJ2-1, with D possibly called TRBD1 or TRBD2 (5 bases each). Trimming cost V 6 bases and J 9 bases, with 15 bases left between them. This CDR3 spans 13 amino acids. Per the germline V gene, CDR1 is MNHEY and CDR2 is SVGAGI. CDR3 in amino acids: CASRGGRAFEQFF. The DNA for the CDR3 is TGTGCCAGCAGAGGAGGCAGGGCATTTGAGCAGTTCTTC.

This chain connects TRBV6-5 to TRBJ1-5, with D maybe TRBD1 (5 bases). In germline, CDR1 is MNHEY, CDR2 SVGAGI. This CDR3 spans 16 amino acids. V was shortened by 0 bases and J by 6 bases, with 15 bases between the two germline ends. The CDR3 sequence: CASSYSGALGSQPQHF. In DNA, the CDR3 is TGTGCCAGCAGTTACTCAGGGGCCCTAGGGAGTCAGCCCCAGCATTTT.

The chain couples TRBV7-9 to TRBJ1-1; the D is unclear. V was cut by 7 bases and J by 1 base, with 13 bases left in between. Germline V gene sequence: CDR1 SEHNR, CDR2 FQNEAQ (reference sequence). The CDR3 extends over 14 amino acids. CDR3 in amino acids: CASNQRDENTEAFF. In nucleotides, the CDR3 is TGTGCCAGCAACCAGCGGGATGAGAACACTGAAGCTTTCTTT.

As to this clone: This CDR3 is also generated by other DNA sequences in the sample. The genes are TRBV5-1 and TRBJ2-1, with TRBD1 matching 7 bases. The CDR3 length is 14 residues. Trimming took 0 bases from V and 4 from J; bases not matched to a gene: 1. CDR1 SGHRS and CDR2 YFSETQ come from the germline V gene. CDR3 protein: CASSLVGQYNEQFF. The CDR3 coding sequence is TGCGCCAGCAGCTTGGTGGGACAGTACAATGAGCAGTTCTTC.

The chain has TRBV4-1 and TRBJ1-2, with D possibly matching TRBD1 (5 bases). This CDR3 is built from 15 residues. Deletions cut 1 base from V and 5 bases from J, with 14 bases between. The germline CDR1 and CDR2 sequences are MGHRA and YSYEKL. CDR3 sequence: CASSQGSDSLYGYTF. In nucleotides, the CDR3 is TGCGCCAGCAGCCAAGGGAGTGACAGTCTTTATGGCTACACCTTC.

V gene TRBV19 combines with J gene TRBJ2-5; 9 bases map to TRBD2. J was trimmed by 3 bases and V by 10 bases; bases with no gene match: 9. The CDR3 loop spans 14 amino acids. Germline V lookup: CDR1 LNHDA, CDR2 SQIVND (reference sequence). The CDR3 is CATKAGGGKETQYF. The DNA for the CDR3 is TGTGCCACTAAAGCGGGAGGAGGAAAAGAGACCCAGTACTTC.

The chain employs TRBV2 and TRBJ2-7; 11 bases agree with TRBD2. This CDR3 comprises 15 residues. With 6 bases clipped from V and 2 bases from J, the junction kept 6 bases outside the gene matches. Germline V gene data show CDR1 as SNHLY and CDR2 as FYNNEI. This CDR3 reads CASRPTSGSTYEQYF. The CDR3 DNA reads TGTGCCAGCAGGCCCACTAGCGGGAGTACCTACGAGCAGTACTTC.

V is TRBV28 and J is TRBJ1-3; D call uncertain. This CDR3 has 15 amino acids. The V gene's germline CDR1 is MDHEN and CDR2 SYDVKM. V shed 1 base and J shed 8 bases, with 15 bases lying between them. CDR3 DNA sequence: TGTGCCAGCAGTTTATTAGGAGGTTTTGAGGACACCATATATTTT. As protein: CASSLLGGFEDTIYF.

This chain uses TRBV28 with TRBJ2-7; no reliable D call. Germline V gene lookup returns CDR1 MDHEN and CDR2 SYDVKM. Trimming cost V 7 bases and J 2 bases, with 12 bases left between them. The CDR3 sequence is 13 residues long. The CDR3 DNA sequence: TGTGCCAGCACCTCCCCCCGGCCCTACGAGCAGTACTTC. Protein: CASTSPRPYEQYF.